Listed below are T cell receptor beta chains from one sample, sequenced in a study of T cell responses to AZD1222 COVID-19 vaccine. Here immunoSEQ multiplex PCR was the method, and the copy in TCRdb shows in-frame clones only, minus some. This repertoire shows 95,000 to 100,000 clones, about 82% found once; its top ten account for about 1.5%. The sequenced sample was peripheral blood, obtained on day 0 of AZD1222 vaccination. These receptors were obtained from an adult in good health. Both conserved end residues are part of each CDR3. The D gene is left open where the match is weak. The size entry is marked missing in some rows and otherwise reads once, few, many or a size class.

16	TRBV18	once	TRBJ1-1	TRBD1	TGTGCCAGCTCACCGGGACAGGTCTACATGAACACTGAAGCTTTCTTT	CASSPGQVYMNTEAFF
12	TRBV5-1	-	TRBJ1-2	-	TGCGCCAGCAGTCGAGGGGACGGGGGCTACACCTTC	CASSRGDGGYTF
14	TRBV18	-	TRBJ1-1	-	TGTGCCAGCTCGCCACAGGAAAGAAACACTGAAGCTTTCTTT	CASSPQERNTEAFF
13	TRBV27	few	TRBJ2-7	-	TGTGCCAGCAGTTTTAGGGAGGTGGGCGAGCAGTACTTC	CASSFREVGEQYF
16	TRBV30	once	TRBJ2-1	TRBD2	TGTGCCTGGAGTACTAAGCGGACTAGCTCCTACAATGAGCAGTTCTTC	CAWSTKRTSSYNEQFF
13	TRBV6-5	-	TRBJ1-6	-	TGTGCCAGCAGGCAAGGGGTAGATTCACCCCTCCACTTT	CASRQGVDSPLHF
15	TRBV14	-	TRBJ1-2	TRBD1	TGTGCCAGCAGCCAAGAAGACAGGGAGAGGTATGGCTACACCTTC	CASSQEDRERYGYTF
14	TRBV3-1/TRBV3-2	-	TRBJ1-2	-	TGTGCCAGCAGCCAATCCGACAGGTTCAATGGCTACACCTTC	CASSQSDRFNGYTF
11	TRBV6-4	-	TRBJ1-2	-	TGTGCCAGCAGTGAAGGGGAAGGCTACACCTTC	CASSEGEGYTF
13	TRBV24-1	once	TRBJ2-1	-	TGTGCCACCAGTGAGCCCGGCTACAATGAGCAGTTCTTC	CATSEPGYNEQFF